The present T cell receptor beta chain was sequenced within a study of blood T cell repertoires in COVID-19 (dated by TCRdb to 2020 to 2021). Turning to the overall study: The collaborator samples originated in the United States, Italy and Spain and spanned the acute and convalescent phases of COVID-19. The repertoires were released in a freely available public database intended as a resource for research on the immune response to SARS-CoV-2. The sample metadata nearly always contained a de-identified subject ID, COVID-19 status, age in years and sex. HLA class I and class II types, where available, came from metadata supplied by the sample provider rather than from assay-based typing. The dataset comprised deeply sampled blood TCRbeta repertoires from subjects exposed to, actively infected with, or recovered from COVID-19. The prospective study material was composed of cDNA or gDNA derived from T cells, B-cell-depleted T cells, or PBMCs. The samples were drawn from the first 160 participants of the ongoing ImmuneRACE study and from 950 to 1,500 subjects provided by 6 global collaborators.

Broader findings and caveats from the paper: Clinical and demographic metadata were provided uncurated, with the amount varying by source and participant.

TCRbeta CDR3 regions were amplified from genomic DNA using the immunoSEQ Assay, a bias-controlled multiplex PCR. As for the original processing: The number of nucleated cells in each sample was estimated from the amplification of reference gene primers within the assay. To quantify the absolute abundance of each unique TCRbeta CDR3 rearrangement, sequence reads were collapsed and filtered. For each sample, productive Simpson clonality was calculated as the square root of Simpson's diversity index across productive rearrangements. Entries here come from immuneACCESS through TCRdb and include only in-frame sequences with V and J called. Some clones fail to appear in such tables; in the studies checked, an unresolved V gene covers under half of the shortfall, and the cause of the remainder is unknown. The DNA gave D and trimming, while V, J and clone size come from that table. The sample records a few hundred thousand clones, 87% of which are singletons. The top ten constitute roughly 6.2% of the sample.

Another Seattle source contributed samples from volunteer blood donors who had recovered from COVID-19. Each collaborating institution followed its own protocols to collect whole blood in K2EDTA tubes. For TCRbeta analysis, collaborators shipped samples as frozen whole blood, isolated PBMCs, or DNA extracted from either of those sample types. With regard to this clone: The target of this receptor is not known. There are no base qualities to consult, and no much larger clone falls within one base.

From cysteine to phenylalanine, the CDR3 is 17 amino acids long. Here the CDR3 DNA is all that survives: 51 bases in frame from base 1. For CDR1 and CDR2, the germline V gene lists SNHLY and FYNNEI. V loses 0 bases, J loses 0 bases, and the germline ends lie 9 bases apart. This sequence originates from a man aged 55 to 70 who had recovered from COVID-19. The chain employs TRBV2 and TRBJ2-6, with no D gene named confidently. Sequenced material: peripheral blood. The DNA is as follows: TGTGCCAGCAGTGAAGCCGGGTGGAACTCTGGGGCCAACGTCCTGACTTTC. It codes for CASSEAGWNSGANVLTF.